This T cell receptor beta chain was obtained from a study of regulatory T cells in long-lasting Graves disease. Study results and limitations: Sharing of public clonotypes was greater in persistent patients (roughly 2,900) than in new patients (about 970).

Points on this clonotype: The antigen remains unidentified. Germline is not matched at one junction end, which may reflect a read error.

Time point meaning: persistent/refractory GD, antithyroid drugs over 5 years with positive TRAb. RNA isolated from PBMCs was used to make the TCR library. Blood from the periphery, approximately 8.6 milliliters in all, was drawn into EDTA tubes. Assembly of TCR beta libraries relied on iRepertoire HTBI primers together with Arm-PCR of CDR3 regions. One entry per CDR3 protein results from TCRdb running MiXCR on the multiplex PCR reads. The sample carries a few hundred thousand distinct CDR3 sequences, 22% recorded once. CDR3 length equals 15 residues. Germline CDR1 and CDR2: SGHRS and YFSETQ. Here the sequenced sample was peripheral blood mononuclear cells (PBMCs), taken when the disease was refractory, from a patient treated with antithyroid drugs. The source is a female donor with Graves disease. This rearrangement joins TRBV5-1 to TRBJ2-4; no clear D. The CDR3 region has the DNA TGCCCCAGCAGCCTGGACGGATTTAGCAAAAACATTCAGTACTTC. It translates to CPSSLDGFSKNIQYF. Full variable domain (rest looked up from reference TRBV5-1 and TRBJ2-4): KAGVTQTPRYLIKTRGQQVTLSCSPISGHRSVSWYQQTPGQGLQFLFEYFSETQRNKGNFPGRFSGRQFSNSRSEMNVSTLELGDSALYLCPSSLDGFSKNIQYFGAGTRLSVL.